What follows is one T cell receptor beta chain and its context. The antigen is undetermined. The junction does not match germline at one end; this may be a read error. The length of the CDR3 is 16 residues. Germline V gene sequence: CDR1 SEHNR, CDR2 FQNEAQ (reference sequence). This specimen belongs to a study of cytomegalovirus exposure and HLA in healthy donors. Researchers ran the PCR with 60 Vbeta and 13 Jbeta primers. The protocol was immunoSEQ multiplex PCR, while the TCRdb copy is restricted to in-frame clones and leaves out a portion. The data hold about 150,000 clones, with 60% to 80% observed a single time. Whole-study findings and limits: It was reported that the classifier diagnosed cytomegalovirus status with high specificity and sensitivity in both the original and validation cohorts.

The chain is built from TRBV7-9 and TRBJ1-2; possible D gene TRBD1, 6 bases. Sequenced: PBMCs. This clonotype originated in a male donor in good health and CMV-seronegative. The CDR3 bases are TGTTCCAGCAGCTTAGTCGGGGGGCAGGTTGACTATGGCTACACCTTC. Amino acids: CSSSLVGGQVDYGYTF. The whole variable domain, filled in from reference TRBV7-9 and TRBJ1-2, reads DTGVSQNPRHKITKRGQNVTFRCDPISEHNRLYWYRQTLGQGPEFLTYFQNEAQLEKSRLLSDRFSAERPKGSFSTLEIQRTEQGDSAMYLCSSSLVGGQVDYGYTFGSGTRLTVV.